Presented here are 4 T cell receptor beta chains from one specimen sequenced in a study of T-cell memory formation after mild COVID-19. From the 5' RACE reads, TCRdb called clonotypes with MiXCR, one entry per CDR3 protein. The repertoire holds hundreds of thousands of distinct CDR3 sequences, with approximately 19% as singletons. Input material: PBMCs or a T cell subset sorted from them (not recorded which). All receptors derive from an adult woman who had mild COVID-19 (a few samples of this study predate the infection). Cell type and time point are not known.

The table lists this clonotype with a few counts. This chain's CDR3 is CASSLTLNTGELFF. The CDR3 DNA follows: TGTGCCAGCAGCCTAACCTTGAACACCGGGGAGCTGTTTTTT. The J gene is TRBJ2-2, the V gene TRBV5-6; D is unresolved. Trimming pared 4 bases from V and 1 base from J, leaving 8 bases between. Germline loops: CDR1 SGHDT, CDR2 YYEEEE. The CDR3 is 14 residues long.

This clonotype was seen only a few times. In DNA form, the CDR3 reads TGCAGTGCTAGAGATCGGGGCATGGGGATAGGAGGCTACACCTTC. It yields the protein CSARDRGMGIGGYTF. This chain uses TRBV20-1 with TRBJ1-2, with D perhaps TRBD1 (5 bases). Trimming cost V 0 bases and J 8 bases, with 19 bases left between them. The CDR3 consists of 15 residues. CDR1 is DFQATT, CDR2 SNEGSKA, per germline (reference sequence).

V gene TRBV7-9 combines with J gene TRBJ1-2, with D unresolved. The CDR3 totals 13 residues. The V end was cut by 1 base, the J end by 6 bases, with 9 bases between. CDR1 SEHNR and CDR2 FQNEAQ come from the germline V gene (reference sequence). CDR3 bases: TGTGCCAGCAGCTTAGATGCAGAGGATGGCTACACCTTC. This encodes CASSLDAEDGYTF.

The rearrangement links TRBV12-3 or TRBV12-4 to TRBJ2-1; TRBD2 aligns across 13 bases. CDR3 length: 16 residues. The trim removed 7 bases at V and 8 bases at J, leaving 11 bases unmatched. CDR3 sequence reads: CASIHLGLAGAYEQFF. CDR3 nucleotide sequence: TGTGCCAGCATTCATCTTGGACTAGCGGGAGCCTATGAGCAGTTCTTC.